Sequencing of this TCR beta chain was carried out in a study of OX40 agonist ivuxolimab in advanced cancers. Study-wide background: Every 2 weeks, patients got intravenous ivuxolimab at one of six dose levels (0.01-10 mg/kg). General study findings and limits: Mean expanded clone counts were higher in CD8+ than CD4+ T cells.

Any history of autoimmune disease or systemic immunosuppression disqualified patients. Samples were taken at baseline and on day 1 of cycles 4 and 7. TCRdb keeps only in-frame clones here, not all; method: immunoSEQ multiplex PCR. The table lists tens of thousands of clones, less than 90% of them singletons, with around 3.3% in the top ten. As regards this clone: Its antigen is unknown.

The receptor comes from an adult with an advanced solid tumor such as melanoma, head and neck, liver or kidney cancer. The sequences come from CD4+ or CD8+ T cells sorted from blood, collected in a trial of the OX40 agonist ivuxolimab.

CDR3 region: CASSSTGFSEQYF. The CDR3 nucleotides read TGTGCCAGTAGTTCAACAGGGTTCTCCGAGCAGTACTTC. The V call is TRBV19, the J call TRBJ2-7, with a possible D match to TRBD1 (6 bases). V lost 5 bases to trimming and J lost 6 bases, with 14 bases between them. CDR1 is LNHDA, CDR2 SQIVND, per germline (reference sequence). This CDR3 region has 13 residues.